The 14 T cell receptor beta chains listed next were all sequenced from one sample in a study of PD-L1 blockade in urothelial cancer. Clones were sequenced by immunoSEQ multiplex PCR, and TCRdb holds only the in-frame ones, with some missing. The sample includes approximately 88,000 clones, 80% to 85% of them seen just once. Time point given: pretreatment peripheral blood. The specimen comprised PBMCs, sampled around atezolizumab (anti-PD-L1) treatment. The receptors originated from a man aged 60 to 69 with urothelial cancer.

This clone was found a few times. This chain's CDR3 is CASTGQFGRGSTDTQYF. The CDR3 coding sequence is TGTGCCAGTACAGGGCAGTTCGGGAGGGGGAGCACAGATACGCAGTATTTT. V and J are TRBV19 and TRBJ2-3; 8 nucleotides match TRBD2. Germline values: CDR1 LNHDA, CDR2 SQIVND (reference sequence). This CDR3 has 17 amino acids. With V trimmed by 7 bases and J by 0 bases, 12 bases remained unmatched.

CDR3 sequence (DNA): TGTGCCTGGACGGGGACAACCTTTGAAGCTTTCTTT. Translation gives CAWTGTTFEAFF. The rearrangement links TRBV30 to TRBJ1-1; the D gene is possibly TRBD1 (6 bases). There are 12 residues in the CDR3. In germline, CDR1 is GTSNPN, CDR2 SVGIG (reference sequence). V was trimmed by 4 bases and J by 7 bases, leaving 13 bases between them.

The rearrangement links TRBV6-1 to TRBJ2-3; a possible D gene is TRBD2 (7 bases). V lost 4 bases to trimming and J lost 5 bases, with 22 bases between them. The CDR3 length is 17 residues. CDR1 and CDR2 (germline): MNHNS, SASEGT. This CDR3 reads CASSGRVAGAQKDTQYF. The CDR3 DNA sequence: TGTGCCAGCAGTGGAAGAGTGGCGGGGGCCCAGAAAGATACGCAGTATTTT.

This chain uses TRBV2 with TRBJ1-2, with 7 nucleotides matching TRBD1. The CDR3 contains 14 residues. In germline, CDR1 is SNHLY, CDR2 FYNNEI. The J segment lost 8 bases and the V segment lost 2 bases, leaving 8 bases of the junction unmatched. The CDR3 DNA reads as TGTGCCAGCAGTGAAAGCCGGGACAGAATCGGCTACACCTTC. Amino acids: CASSESRDRIGYTF.

This clone has at least ten counts. The chain links TRBV9 to TRBJ2-7; 8 nucleotides match TRBD1. Germline-derived CDR1 and CDR2 are SGDLS and YYNGEE. This CDR3 comprises 15 residues. Germline trimming cut 4 bases from V and 9 bases from J; bases unmatched to any gene: 15. The CDR3 region is CASSTSTGQATGQYF. DNA for the CDR3: TGTGCCAGCAGCACGTCGACGGGACAGGCAACAGGGCAGTACTTC.

The chain joins TRBV5-1 to TRBJ2-3; 10 bases are shared with TRBD2. The CDR3 consists of 15 residues. In germline, CDR1 is SGHRS, CDR2 YFSETQ. V was pared by 5 bases and J by 1 base, with 4 bases of the junction left unmatched. CDR3 in amino acids: CASRGGTSGTDTQYF. The CDR3 nucleotides read TGCGCCAGCAGGGGAGGGACTAGCGGCACAGATACGCAGTATTTT. The complete variable domain, with remaining parts taken from reference TRBV5-1 and TRBJ2-3, reads KAGVTQTPRYLIKTRGQQVTLSCSPISGHRSVSWYQQTPGQGLQFLFEYFSETQRNKGNFPGRFSGRQFSNSRSEMNVSTLELGDSALYLCASRGGTSGTDTQYFGPGTRLTVL.

The chain recombines TRBV9 with TRBJ1-4, with 7 bases that match TRBD1. This CDR3 contains 14 residues. V was pared by 4 bases and J by 7 bases, with 7 bases of the junction left unmatched. Germline CDR1 SGDLS, CDR2 YYNGEE. The CDR3 DNA follows: TGTGCCAGCAGCTTCCAGGGGGGCAGTGAAAAACTGTTTTTT. It codes for CASSFQGGSEKLFF.

The chain carries TRBV7-2 and TRBJ2-7; the D gene is possibly TRBD2 (6 bases). The V and J ends lost 1 base and 3 bases respectively, with 10 bases between them. Germline loops: CDR1 SGHTA, CDR2 FQGNSA. The CDR3 has 14 amino acids. The CDR3 spells CASSLDGSYYEQYF. The CDR3 DNA reads as TGTGCCAGCAGCTTAGACGGGAGTTACTACGAGCAGTACTTC.

V and J are TRBV19 and TRBJ2-3; D might be TRBD1 (7 bases). The CDR3 contains 16 residues. V dropped 4 bases and J dropped 4 bases, with 18 bases sitting between them. Germline CDR1 LNHDA, CDR2 SQIVND (reference sequence). The CDR3 DNA sequence: TGTGCCAGTAGTAATAGGGGGGACAGAATTTCAGATACGCAGTATTTT. Protein sequence: CASSNRGDRISDTQYF.

The chain has TRBV2 and TRBJ2-2, with D possibly matching TRBD1 (7 bases). Per the germline V gene, CDR1 is SNHLY and CDR2 is FYNNEI. This CDR3 region has 17 residues. The V end lost 6 bases, the J end lost 1 base, and 18 bases lay between the germline ends. In DNA form, the CDR3 reads TGTGCCAGCAGCAGACAGGGTGGAGGGGGGAACACCGGGGAGCTGTTTTTT. It translates to CASSRQGGGGNTGELFF.

This sequence joins TRBV10-3 and TRBJ2-3; 9 nucleotides align to TRBD2. The CDR3 extends over 13 amino acids. CDR1 and CDR2 (germline): ENHRY, SYGVKD. V shed 4 bases and J 8 bases; nucleotides not matched to a gene: 4. CDR3 loop: CAISGAGGPTQYF. The CDR3, as DNA: TGTGCCATCAGTGGCGCGGGGGGGCCTACGCAGTATTTT.

This clone was counted a few times. The CDR3: CASSAGIDQPQHF. CDR3 bases: TGTGCCAGCAGTGCAGGGATCGATCAGCCCCAGCATTTT. The rearrangement joins TRBV2 to TRBJ1-5; perhaps TRBD1 as D (5 bases). Germline V CDR1 and CDR2: SNHLY, FYNNEI. Trimming pared 4 bases from V and 5 bases from J, leaving 9 bases between. The CDR3 is made up of 13 amino acids.

The chain carries TRBV4-1 and TRBJ1-5; D ambiguous. With 0 bases removed from V and 4 bases from J, the gap between germline ends came to 7 bases. Germline assignment: CDR1 MGHRA and CDR2 YSYEKL. This CDR3 is built from 14 residues. This CDR3 is CASSQDSGNQPQHF. Written as DNA, the CDR3 is TGCGCCAGCAGCCAAGATTCGGGGAATCAGCCCCAGCATTTT.

V usage is TRBV5-4 and J usage is TRBJ2-3, with D tentatively TRBD2 (6 bases). The CDR3 consists of 16 residues. V dropped 0 bases and J dropped 1 base, with 12 bases sitting between them. Germline lookup yields CDR1 SGHNT and CDR2 YYREEE (reference sequence). The CDR3 coding sequence is TGTGCCAGCAGCTTGGGTGGGAGGAGCGGCACAGATACGCAGTATTTT. Translation: CASSLGGRSGTDTQYF.